Listed below are T cell receptor beta chains from one sample, sequenced in a study of blood T cell repertoires in COVID-19. Libraries were prepared by immunoSEQ multiplex PCR; TCRdb keeps only in-frame clonotypes and omits some of them. This sample has 60,000 to 75,000 clones, with under 85% found just once. The sequencing sample was made of peripheral blood. These receptors all stem from a woman aged 50 to 60 with acute or convalescent COVID-19. The CDR3 runs from the conserved cysteine through the conserved F or W. D genes are given only for firm matches. The listing skips clone size in some rows; elsewhere it reads once, few, many or a size class.

abundance	j_gene	d_gene	v_gene	CDR3aa	CDR3nt
-	TRBJ2-1	TRBD1	TRBV7-3	CASSPEGTGGLEQFF	TGTGCCAGCAGTCCCGAGGGAACAGGGGGTCTTGAGCAGTTCTTC
-	TRBJ1-5	TRBD1	TRBV7-2	CASSLVTGGHQPQHF	TGTGCCAGCAGCTTAGTAACAGGGGGCCATCAGCCCCAGCATTTT
once	TRBJ1-4	TRBD1	TRBV2	CASQTGVGEKLFF	TGTGCCAGCCAAACAGGGGTGGGTGAAAAACTGTTTTTT
many	TRBJ1-3	TRBD1	TRBV9	CASSGTGNSGNTIYF	TGTGCCAGCAGCGGGACAGGGAATTCAGGAAACACCATATATTTT
-	TRBJ1-1	-	TRBV9	CASSVGENTEAFF	TGTGCCAGCAGCGTAGGAGAAAACACTGAAGCTTTCTTT
-	TRBJ1-2	-	TRBV6-5	CASSYTPDSNYGYTF	TGTGCCAGCAGTTACACCCCGGACAGTAACTATGGCTACACCTTC
once	TRBJ2-2	TRBD2	TRBV29-1	CSVARTSGAGELFF	TGCAGCGTTGCCCGGACTAGTGGTGCCGGGGAGCTGTTTTTT
-	TRBJ1-1	-	TRBV5-4	CASSPGGNTEAFF	TGTGCCAGCAGCCCTGGAGGAAACACTGAAGCTTTCTTT
-	TRBJ1-1	-	TRBV7-9	CASSPAGIVGSTEAFF	TGTGCCAGCAGCCCCGCAGGGATCGTGGGCAGCACTGAAGCTTTCTTT
once	TRBJ2-1	TRBD1	TRBV3-1/TRBV3-2	CASSQEAGTGVYNEQFF	TGTGCCAGCAGCCAAGAAGCAGGGACAGGGGTCTACAATGAGCAGTTCTTC
-	TRBJ2-5	TRBD2	TRBV20-1	CSASDQRGQETQYF	TGCAGTGCTAGTGATCAGCGGGGGCAAGAGACCCAGTACTTC
-	TRBJ2-7	-	TRBV7-2	CASSQLGASGGLGGEQYF	TGTGCCAGCAGTCAACTCGGGGCTAGCGGTGGCTTAGGGGGCGAGCAGTACTTC
few	TRBJ1-1	-	TRBV29-1	CSVGDRTEAFF	TGCAGCGTTGGAGACAGGACTGAAGCTTTCTTT
-	TRBJ1-1	TRBD1	TRBV19	CASSSEQGYGYTEAFF	TGTGCCAGTAGTTCTGAACAGGGGTACGGGTACACTGAAGCTTTCTTT
-	TRBJ2-1	-	TRBV21-1	CASSKVRYRDSAYNEQFF	TGTGCCAGCAGCAAAGTTCGGTACCGGGACTCAGCGTATAATGAGCAGTTCTTC
-	TRBJ2-7	TRBD1	TRBV5-1	CASSLAVTGFHEQYF	TGCGCCAGCAGCTTGGCCGTGACAGGGTTCCACGAGCAGTACTTC
-	TRBJ2-2	-	TRBV10-3	CAISESAGRRNTGELFF	TGTGCCATCAGTGAGTCCGCGGGTCGGCGGAACACCGGGGAGCTGTTTTTT
-	TRBJ1-6	TRBD1	TRBV7-3	CASSQGQGLHSPLHF	TGTGCCAGCAGCCAGGGACAGGGGCTACATTCACCCCTCCACTTT
-	TRBJ2-3	TRBD2	TRBV5-1	CASSELAGGTDTQYF	TGCGCCAGCAGTGAGTTAGCGGGGGGAACAGATACGCAGTATTTT
medium-sized	TRBJ2-1	TRBD2	TRBV7-8	CASSLGLAGAEQFF	TGTGCCAGCAGCTTAGGACTAGCGGGAGCAGAGCAGTTCTTC
once	TRBJ2-1	TRBD2	TRBV11-2	CASSLRTSGGPENEQFF	TGTGCCAGCAGCTTAAGGACTAGCGGGGGGCCAGAGAATGAGCAGTTCTTC
-	TRBJ2-1	TRBD2	TRBV2	CASSVVGLAGYNEQFF	TGTGCCAGCAGCGTAGTAGGGCTAGCGGGGTACAATGAGCAGTTCTTC
-	TRBJ1-1	-	TRBV9	CASSVAGKNEAFF	TGTGCCAGCAGCGTAGCAGGGAAGAATGAAGCTTTCTTT
few	TRBJ2-4	-	TRBV30	CAWSLNGGPEYF	TGTGCCTGGAGTCTTAATGGCGGCCCGGAGTACTTC
-	TRBJ2-5	TRBD2	TRBV11-2	CASSLGLAGGETQYF	TGTGCCAGCAGCTTAGGACTAGCGGGAGGAGAGACCCAGTACTTC
-	TRBJ1-5	-	TRBV2	CASSPRGRDQPQHF	TGTGCCAGCAGTCCGAGGGGGAGGGATCAGCCCCAGCATTTT
-	TRBJ1-4	TRBD1	TRBV7-9	CASSAGQGGNEKLFF	TGTGCCAGCAGCGCGGGACAGGGAGGGAATGAAAAACTGTTTTTT
-	TRBJ2-7	TRBD1	TRBV25-1	CASSTPGTGAYEQYF	TGTGCCAGCAGTACACCCGGGACAGGGGCCTACGAGCAGTACTTC
few	TRBJ2-7	TRBD1	TRBV18	CASSQTGTSYEQYF	TGTGCCAGCTCACAGACAGGGACCTCCTACGAGCAGTACTTC
-	TRBJ2-2	TRBD2	TRBV5-1	CASSVWTSGNTGELFF	TGCGCCAGCAGCGTCTGGACTAGCGGGAACACCGGGGAGCTGTTTTTT
once	TRBJ2-1	-	TRBV18	CASSLTGLVGNNEQFF	TGTGCCAGCTCATTAACAGGGCTAGTAGGGAACAATGAGCAGTTCTTC
-	TRBJ2-3	-	TRBV7-9	CASSLVGADTQYF	TGTGCCAGCAGCTTAGTAGGAGCGGATACGCAGTATTTT
-	TRBJ2-7	TRBD1	TRBV29-1	CSVGRGQGGEQYF	TGCAGCGTTGGTCGGGGACAGGGGGGCGAGCAGTACTTC
-	TRBJ2-1	-	TRBV5-1	CASSLRQDGEQFF	TGCGCCAGCAGCTTAAGACAGGACGGTGAGCAGTTCTTC
-	TRBJ2-2	TRBD2	TRBV6-5	CASAAGVVTGELFF	TGTGCCAGTGCTGCGGGAGTCGTCACCGGGGAGCTGTTTTTT
once	TRBJ2-1	TRBD1	TRBV11-2	CASSFGTGYNEQFF	TGTGCCAGCAGCTTTGGGACAGGTTACAATGAGCAGTTCTTC
-	TRBJ2-1	-	TRBV27	CASSLRVYNEQFF	TGTGCCAGCAGTTTACGGGTGTACAATGAGCAGTTCTTC
-	TRBJ1-6	TRBD1	TRBV14	CASSQAGGSNSPLHF	TGTGCCAGCAGCCAAGCAGGGGGTAGTAATTCACCCCTCCACTTT